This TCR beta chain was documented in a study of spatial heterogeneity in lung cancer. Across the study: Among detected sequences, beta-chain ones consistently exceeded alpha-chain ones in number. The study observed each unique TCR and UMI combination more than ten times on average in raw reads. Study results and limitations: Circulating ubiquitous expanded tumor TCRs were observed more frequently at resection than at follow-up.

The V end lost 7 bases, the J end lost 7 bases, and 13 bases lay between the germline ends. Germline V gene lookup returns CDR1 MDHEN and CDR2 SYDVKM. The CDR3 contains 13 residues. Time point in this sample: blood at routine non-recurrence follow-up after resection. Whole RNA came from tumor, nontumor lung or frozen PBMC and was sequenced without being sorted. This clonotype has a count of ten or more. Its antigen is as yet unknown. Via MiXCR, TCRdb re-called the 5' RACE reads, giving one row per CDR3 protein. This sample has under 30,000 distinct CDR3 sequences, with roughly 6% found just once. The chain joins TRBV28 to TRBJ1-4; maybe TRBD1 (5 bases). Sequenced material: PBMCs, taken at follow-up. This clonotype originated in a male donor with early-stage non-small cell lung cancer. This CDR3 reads CASKEGLLEKLFF. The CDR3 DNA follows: TGTGCCAGCAAAGAGGGGCTCCTTGAAAAACTGTTTTTT.